The entry that follows covers one T cell receptor beta chain sequence. Sequenced by immunoSEQ multiplex PCR; TCRdb stores in-frame clones only, minus some. The sample holds approximately 70,000 clones; 88% are singletons and the top ten take just over 0.55%. The data were obtained in a study of OX40 agonist ivuxolimab in advanced cancers. Study background: At doses from 0.01 to 10 mg/kg, patients were given intravenous ivuxolimab every 2 weeks.

J was trimmed by 8 bases and V by 8 bases; bases with no gene match: 11. Germline V gene lookup returns CDR1 MNHNS and CDR2 SASEGT. The CDR3 length is 13 residues. Blood sampling was done at baseline, cycle 4 day 1, and cycle 7 day 1. This sequence joins TRBV6-1 and TRBJ1-2, with TRBD1 identical over 7 bases. The clonotype originates from an adult with an advanced solid tumor such as melanoma, head and neck, liver or kidney cancer. The sequences come from CD4+ or CD8+ T cells sorted from blood, collected in a trial of the OX40 agonist ivuxolimab. The CDR3 protein is CASPRQGLGGYTF. The CDR3 nucleotides read TGTGCCAGCCCCCGACAGGGCTTAGGGGGCTACACCTTC.